A selection of T cell receptor beta chains follows, all from one sample in a study of T-cell reconstitution after alpha-beta-depleted transplantation in children. TCRdb ran MiXCR on the PCR reads and lists one entry per CDR3 protein. The data show around 450,000 distinct CDR3 sequences, around 15% seen once. The sequencing here drew on PBMCs, mostly from graft donor cells, taken 360 days after TCRalphabeta/CD19-depleted stem cell transplant. These receptors were taken from a boy in the first two years of life who had a stem cell transplant for Wiskott-Aldrich syndrome, so the T cells may come from the graft donor. Each CDR3 is given with its conserved first and last residue. D genes are given only for firm matches. Rows may omit the clone size; those that give it use once, few, many or a size class.

clone_size: few; d_call: TRBD2; v_call: TRBV24-1; j_call: TRBJ2-1; cdr3_nt: TGTGCCACCAGTGAGGCCCTAGCGGGAGCCCGCAATGAGCAGTTCTTC; cdr3_aa: CATSEALAGARNEQFF
clone_size: many; d_call: -; v_call: TRBV10-3; j_call: TRBJ1-1; cdr3_nt: TGTGCCACAAGAGGAGGGGTGGGTAGCACTGAAGCTTTCTTT; cdr3_aa: CATRGGVGSTEAFF
clone_size: -; d_call: TRBD2; v_call: TRBV2; j_call: TRBJ2-1; cdr3_nt: TGTGCCAGCAGTGTTCGGGGAGCGGGAGTGGTCTCGGACAATGAGCAGTTCTTC; cdr3_aa: CASSVRGAGVVSDNEQFF
clone_size: few; d_call: -; v_call: TRBV7-2; j_call: TRBJ2-4; cdr3_nt: TGTGCCAGCAGCTTAGCCCCCTTAACAGGGCACAAAAACATTCAGTACTTC; cdr3_aa: CASSLAPLTGHKNIQYF
clone_size: few; d_call: -; v_call: TRBV5-5; j_call: TRBJ2-3; cdr3_nt: TGTGCCAGCAGCTCCTCGGTGGGTTCACCCGATACGCAGTATTTT; cdr3_aa: CASSSSVGSPDTQYF
clone_size: few; d_call: -; v_call: TRBV14; j_call: TRBJ2-3; cdr3_nt: TGTGCCAGCAGCTTGGGAGTATTTAGCACAGATACGCAGTATTTT; cdr3_aa: CASSLGVFSTDTQYF
clone_size: -; d_call: -; v_call: TRBV20-1; j_call: TRBJ1-4; cdr3_nt: TGCAGTGCTAGAGTTTGGGGGAGGGGAACTAATGAAAAACTGTTTTTT; cdr3_aa: CSARVWGRGTNEKLFF
clone_size: -; d_call: -; v_call: TRBV30; j_call: TRBJ2-3; cdr3_nt: TGTGCCTGGAGTCCCCGACGGGCAGATACGCAGTATTTT; cdr3_aa: CAWSPRRADTQYF
clone_size: -; d_call: -; v_call: TRBV5-1; j_call: TRBJ2-3; cdr3_nt: TGCGCCAGCAGCTTGGAACAGGGCGGGATAGATACGCAGTATTTT; cdr3_aa: CASSLEQGGIDTQYF
clone_size: -; d_call: -; v_call: TRBV12-3/TRBV12-4; j_call: TRBJ2-2; cdr3_nt: TGTGCCAGCACGGAGGGGCACACCGGGGAGCTGTTTTTT; cdr3_aa: CASTEGHTGELFF
clone_size: -; d_call: -; v_call: TRBV6-5; j_call: TRBJ2-7; cdr3_nt: TGTGCCAGCAGTTACGAGGGAACGGTCCACGAGCAGTACTTC; cdr3_aa: CASSYEGTVHEQYF
clone_size: many; d_call: -; v_call: TRBV4-1; j_call: TRBJ2-7; cdr3_nt: TGCGCCAGCAGCCAAGTAAGTCGACAAGAACTCTACGAGCAGTACTTC; cdr3_aa: CASSQVSRQELYEQYF
clone_size: -; d_call: -; v_call: TRBV2; j_call: TRBJ2-7; cdr3_nt: TGTGCCAGCAGTGAAAATCGCTATCGTCCCTACGAGCAGTACTTC; cdr3_aa: CASSENRYRPYEQYF
clone_size: many; d_call: -; v_call: TRBV12-3/TRBV12-4; j_call: TRBJ2-5; cdr3_nt: TGTGCCAGCAGTTTAAACCGAGAGACCCAGTACTTC; cdr3_aa: CASSLNRETQYF
clone_size: few; d_call: -; v_call: TRBV5-1; j_call: TRBJ2-3; cdr3_nt: TGCGCCAGCAGCTTGGGGGACCTGATTGCAGATACGCAGTATTTT; cdr3_aa: CASSLGDLIADTQYF
clone_size: many; d_call: -; v_call: TRBV12-3/TRBV12-4; j_call: TRBJ2-7; cdr3_nt: TGTGCCAGCAGTCCAGGCCCCCCGTCCTACGAGCAGTACTTC; cdr3_aa: CASSPGPPSYEQYF
clone_size: -; d_call: -; v_call: TRBV27; j_call: TRBJ2-3; cdr3_nt: TGTGCCAGCAGTCCCCTGGCGGCCCCCCCCACAGATACGCAGTATTTT; cdr3_aa: CASSPLAAPPTDTQYF
clone_size: -; d_call: -; v_call: TRBV11-2; j_call: TRBJ2-2; cdr3_nt: TGTGCCAGCAGCCCAAAGGGGGGGACCGGGGAGCTGTTTTTT; cdr3_aa: CASSPKGGTGELFF
clone_size: -; d_call: TRBD2; v_call: TRBV24-1; j_call: TRBJ2-3; cdr3_nt: TGTGCCACCAGTGATTTCACTAGCGGGGGGGCGGATACGCAGTATTTT; cdr3_aa: CATSDFTSGGADTQYF
clone_size: -; d_call: TRBD1; v_call: TRBV10-3; j_call: TRBJ2-7; cdr3_nt: TGTGCCATCAGGAACCCGGGACAGGGCTACGAGCAGTACTTC; cdr3_aa: CAIRNPGQGYEQYF
clone_size: few; d_call: -; v_call: TRBV4-2; j_call: TRBJ2-1; cdr3_nt: TGTGCCAGCAGCCAAGAACACTGGGGGGCCTACAATGAGCAGTTCTTC; cdr3_aa: CASSQEHWGAYNEQFF
clone_size: -; d_call: TRBD2; v_call: TRBV12-3/TRBV12-4; j_call: TRBJ2-3; cdr3_nt: TGTGCCAGCAGTTTACTAGCGGGAAAGGATACGCAGTATTTT; cdr3_aa: CASSLLAGKDTQYF
clone_size: -; d_call: TRBD1; v_call: TRBV10-2; j_call: TRBJ1-4; cdr3_nt: TGCGCCAGCAGTCGGACAGGAGGTCACGCAACTAATGAAAAACTGTTTTTT; cdr3_aa: CASSRTGGHATNEKLFF
clone_size: -; d_call: -; v_call: TRBV10-3; j_call: TRBJ2-6; cdr3_nt: TGTGCCATCAGCCCAGGACAGAGCTCTGGGGCCAACGTCCTGACTTTC; cdr3_aa: CAISPGQSSGANVLTF
clone_size: -; d_call: TRBD2; v_call: TRBV5-1; j_call: TRBJ2-7; cdr3_nt: TGCGCCAGCAGCTTGGGACTAGCTTTTACCTACGAGCAGTACTTC; cdr3_aa: CASSLGLAFTYEQYF
clone_size: -; d_call: -; v_call: TRBV12-1; j_call: TRBJ1-1; cdr3_nt: TGTGCCAGCAGCAATAGGGTTACTAGTTTGACCCAATCGAACACTGAAGCTTTCTTT; cdr3_aa: CASSNRVTSLTQSNTEAFF
clone_size: -; d_call: -; v_call: TRBV5-1; j_call: TRBJ2-1; cdr3_nt: TGCGCCAGCAGCACGGGAATCTTCAATGAGCAGTTCTTC; cdr3_aa: CASSTGIFNEQFF
clone_size: few; d_call: -; v_call: TRBV29-1; j_call: TRBJ2-2; cdr3_nt: TGCAGCGTCCTGGGGGTAGTCCAGCGCCTTACGTCGTCGAACACCGGGGAGCTGTTTTTT; cdr3_aa: CSVLGVVQRLTSSNTGELFF
clone_size: many; d_call: -; v_call: TRBV7-2; j_call: TRBJ2-1; cdr3_nt: TGTGCCAGCAGCTTAGCCAACAGAGAGCAGTTCTTC; cdr3_aa: CASSLANREQFF
clone_size: -; d_call: TRBD1; v_call: TRBV6-5; j_call: TRBJ1-5; cdr3_nt: TGTGCCAGCAGTTACGGACAGGGGGCCCGCAATCAGCCCCAGCATTTT; cdr3_aa: CASSYGQGARNQPQHF
clone_size: few; d_call: TRBD1; v_call: TRBV28; j_call: TRBJ2-1; cdr3_nt: TGTGCCAGCAGTTTATGGGGACAGTACAATGAGCAGTTCTTC; cdr3_aa: CASSLWGQYNEQFF
clone_size: -; d_call: -; v_call: TRBV20-1; j_call: TRBJ2-7; cdr3_nt: TGCAGTGCGGTTCGGACAGCCCCAACTTCCTACGAGCAGTACTTC; cdr3_aa: CSAVRTAPTSYEQYF
clone_size: once; d_call: -; v_call: TRBV2; j_call: TRBJ1-5; cdr3_nt: TGTGCCAGCAGTGGGCAGGTGGGCAATCAGCCCCAGCATTTT; cdr3_aa: CASSGQVGNQPQHF
clone_size: few; d_call: -; v_call: TRBV7-9; j_call: TRBJ1-4; cdr3_nt: TGTGCCAGCAGCTTAAACAAGGGACTGTTTTTT; cdr3_aa: CASSLNKGLFF
clone_size: few; d_call: -; v_call: TRBV24-1; j_call: TRBJ2-3; cdr3_nt: TGTGCCACCAGTGACCCCGGCCGCGTAGATACGCAGTATTTT; cdr3_aa: CATSDPGRVDTQYF
clone_size: -; d_call: -; v_call: TRBV24-1; j_call: TRBJ2-1; cdr3_nt: TGTGCCACCAGTGGAGGCAATGAGCAGTTCTTC; cdr3_aa: CATSGGNEQFF
clone_size: -; d_call: -; v_call: TRBV5-1; j_call: TRBJ2-3; cdr3_nt: TGCGCCAGCAGCTTCGGGACTCTAGATACGCAGTATTTT; cdr3_aa: CASSFGTLDTQYF
clone_size: few; d_call: -; v_call: TRBV5-5; j_call: TRBJ2-3; cdr3_nt: TGTGCCAGCAGCTTTACAGAGTGGGGGGCCACAGATACGCAGTATTTT; cdr3_aa: CASSFTEWGATDTQYF
clone_size: -; d_call: -; v_call: TRBV4-1; j_call: TRBJ2-7; cdr3_nt: TGCGCCAGCAGCCAAAACTACCTAAGGGAGCAGTACTTC; cdr3_aa: CASSQNYLREQYF
clone_size: few; d_call: -; v_call: TRBV4-3; j_call: TRBJ2-3; cdr3_nt: TGCGCCAGCAGCCAAGATTTTTTCGCAGATACGCAGTATTTT; cdr3_aa: CASSQDFFADTQYF